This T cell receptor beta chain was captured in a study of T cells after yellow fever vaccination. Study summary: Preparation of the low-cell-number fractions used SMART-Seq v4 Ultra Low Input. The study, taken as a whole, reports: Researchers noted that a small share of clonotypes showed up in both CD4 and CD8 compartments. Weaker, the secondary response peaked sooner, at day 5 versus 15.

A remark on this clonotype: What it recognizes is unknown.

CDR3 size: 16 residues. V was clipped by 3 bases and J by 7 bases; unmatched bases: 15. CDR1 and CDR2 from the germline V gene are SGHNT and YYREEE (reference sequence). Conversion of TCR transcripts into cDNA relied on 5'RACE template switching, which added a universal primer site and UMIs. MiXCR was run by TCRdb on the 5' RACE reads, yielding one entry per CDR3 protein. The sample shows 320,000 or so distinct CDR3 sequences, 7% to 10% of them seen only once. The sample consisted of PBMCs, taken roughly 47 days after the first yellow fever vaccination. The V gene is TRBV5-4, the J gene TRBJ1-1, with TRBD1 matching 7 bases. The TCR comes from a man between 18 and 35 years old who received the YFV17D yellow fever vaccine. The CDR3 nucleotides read TGTGCCAGCAGCTCCTCCAGCAGGGGGTTGAGCGGTGAAGCTTTCTTT. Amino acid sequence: CASSSSSRGLSGEAFF. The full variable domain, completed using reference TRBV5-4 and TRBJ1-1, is ETGVTQSPTHLIKTRGQQVTLRCSSQSGHNTVSWYQQALGQGPQFIFQYYREEENGRGNFPPRFSGLQFPNYSSELNVNALELDDSALYLCASSSSSRGLSGEAFFGQGTRLTVV.